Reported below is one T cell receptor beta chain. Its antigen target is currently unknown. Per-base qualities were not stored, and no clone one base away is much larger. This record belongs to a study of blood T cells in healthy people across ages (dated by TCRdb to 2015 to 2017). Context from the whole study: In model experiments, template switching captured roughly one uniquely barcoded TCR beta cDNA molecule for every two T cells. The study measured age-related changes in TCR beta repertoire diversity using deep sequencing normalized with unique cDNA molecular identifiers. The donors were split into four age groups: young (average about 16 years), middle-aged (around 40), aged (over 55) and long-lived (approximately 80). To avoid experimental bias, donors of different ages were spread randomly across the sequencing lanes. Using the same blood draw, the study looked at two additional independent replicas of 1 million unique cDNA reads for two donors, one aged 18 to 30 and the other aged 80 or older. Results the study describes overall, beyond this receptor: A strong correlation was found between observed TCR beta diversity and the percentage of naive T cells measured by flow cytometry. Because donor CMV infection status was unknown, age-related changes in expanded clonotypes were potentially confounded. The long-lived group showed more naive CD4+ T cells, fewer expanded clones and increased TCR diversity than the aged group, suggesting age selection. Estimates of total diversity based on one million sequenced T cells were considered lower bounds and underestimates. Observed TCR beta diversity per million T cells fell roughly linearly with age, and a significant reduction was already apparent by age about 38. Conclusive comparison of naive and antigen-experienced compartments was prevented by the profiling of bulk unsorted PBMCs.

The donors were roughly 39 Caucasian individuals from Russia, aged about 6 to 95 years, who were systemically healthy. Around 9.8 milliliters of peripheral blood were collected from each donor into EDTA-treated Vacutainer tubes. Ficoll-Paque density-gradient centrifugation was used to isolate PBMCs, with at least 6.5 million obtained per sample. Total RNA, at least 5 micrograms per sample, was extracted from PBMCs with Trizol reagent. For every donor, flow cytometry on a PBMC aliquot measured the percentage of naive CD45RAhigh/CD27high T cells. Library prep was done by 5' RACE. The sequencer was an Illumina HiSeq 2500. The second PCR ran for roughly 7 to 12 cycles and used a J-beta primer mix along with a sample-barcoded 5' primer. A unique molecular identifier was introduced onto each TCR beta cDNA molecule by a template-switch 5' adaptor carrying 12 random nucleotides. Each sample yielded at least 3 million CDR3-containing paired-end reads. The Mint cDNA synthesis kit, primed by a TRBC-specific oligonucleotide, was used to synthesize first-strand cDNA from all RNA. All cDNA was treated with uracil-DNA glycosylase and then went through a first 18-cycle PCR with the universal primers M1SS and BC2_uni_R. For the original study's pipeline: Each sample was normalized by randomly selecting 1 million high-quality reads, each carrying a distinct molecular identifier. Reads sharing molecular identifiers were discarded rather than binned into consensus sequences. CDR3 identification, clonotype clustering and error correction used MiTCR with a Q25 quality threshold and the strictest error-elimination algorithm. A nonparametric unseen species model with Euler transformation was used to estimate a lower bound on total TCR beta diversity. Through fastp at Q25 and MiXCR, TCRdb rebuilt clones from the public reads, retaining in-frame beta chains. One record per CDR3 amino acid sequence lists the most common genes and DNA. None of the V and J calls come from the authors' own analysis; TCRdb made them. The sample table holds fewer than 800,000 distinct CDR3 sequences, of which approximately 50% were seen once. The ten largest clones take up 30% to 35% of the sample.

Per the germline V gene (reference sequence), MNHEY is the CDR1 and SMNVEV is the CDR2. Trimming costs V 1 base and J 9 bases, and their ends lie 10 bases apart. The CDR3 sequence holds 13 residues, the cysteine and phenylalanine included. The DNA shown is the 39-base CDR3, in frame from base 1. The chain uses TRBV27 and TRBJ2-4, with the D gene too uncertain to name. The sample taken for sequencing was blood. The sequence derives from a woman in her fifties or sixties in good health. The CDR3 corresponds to CASSLWGTGIQYF. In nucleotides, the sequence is TGTGCCAGCAGTTTATGGGGTACTGGCATTCAGTACTTC.